This T cell receptor beta chain is drawn from a study of blood T cell repertoires in COVID-19. Overall study: Samples of COVID-19 (acute and convalescent) were obtained from the United States, Italy and Spain.

Donors were grouped by their self-reported clinical history. The repertoire was sequenced with immunoSEQ multiplex PCR; TCRdb's copy has only in-frame clones and lacks some. The sample lists 150,000 to 200,000 clones, 84% occurring once. CDR1 is SGHNT and CDR2 is YYREEE in the germline V gene (reference sequence). V lost 4 bases, J lost 3 bases, and 3 bases stayed unmatched. The CDR3 sequence is 15 residues long. The source of this sequence is a woman in her thirties who had been exposed to COVID-19. The chain carries TRBV5-4 and TRBJ1-6; 8 bases are shared with TRBD1. The sample taken for sequencing was PBMCs or T cells enriched from blood (not recorded which). The CDR3 is CASSTGQGYNSPLHF. The CDR3, as DNA: TGTGCCAGCAGCACCGGACAGGGCTATAATTCACCCCTCCACTTT.